These T cell receptor beta chains were read from a single sample in a study of technical replicates of blood from a few donors. The assay was immunoSEQ multiplex PCR, and TCRdb's table has in-frame clones only and misses some. The sample carries approximately 80,000 clones, about 91% recorded once. The sequenced sample consisted of T cells isolated from PBMCs. These receptors were obtained from a human donor in good health. Each CDR3 is given with its conserved first and last residue.

TRBJ2-3 14 TRBV6-6 CASSSIRGTDTQYF
TRBJ2-5 14 TRBV7-2 CASSRGPEGETQYF
TRBJ2-1 11 TRBV15 CATSEGTDPFF
TRBJ1-2 15 TRBV14 CASSQSDRLNYGYTF
TRBJ2-3 18 TRBV11-3 CASSLPPGLAVGTDTQYF
TRBJ1-3 14 TRBV28 CASAPSGARNTIYF
TRBJ1-2 13 TRBV9 CASSVGQGNGYTF
TRBJ1-1 11 TRBV6-5 CASRGGTEAFF
TRBJ2-7 15 TRBV21-1 CASSKVAGGPNEQYF
TRBJ2-3 15 TRBV6-6 CASSYAGGLLDTQYF
TRBJ2-7 13 TRBV28 CASSFGHFYEQYF
TRBJ1-1 14 TRBV5-8 CASSPGEFSTEAFF
TRBJ2-1 12 TRBV19 CASSIPNGEQFF
TRBJ2-7 16 TRBV27 CASSHSGTSASYEQYF
TRBJ2-5 12 TRBV14 CASNLAGETQYF
TRBJ1-5 14 TRBV9 CASGRGSSNQPQHF
TRBJ2-1 12 TRBV7-8 CASSPSYNEQFF
TRBJ2-2 11 TRBV29-1 CSVVITGELFF
TRBJ2-2 14 TRBV19 CAVRTSENTGELFF